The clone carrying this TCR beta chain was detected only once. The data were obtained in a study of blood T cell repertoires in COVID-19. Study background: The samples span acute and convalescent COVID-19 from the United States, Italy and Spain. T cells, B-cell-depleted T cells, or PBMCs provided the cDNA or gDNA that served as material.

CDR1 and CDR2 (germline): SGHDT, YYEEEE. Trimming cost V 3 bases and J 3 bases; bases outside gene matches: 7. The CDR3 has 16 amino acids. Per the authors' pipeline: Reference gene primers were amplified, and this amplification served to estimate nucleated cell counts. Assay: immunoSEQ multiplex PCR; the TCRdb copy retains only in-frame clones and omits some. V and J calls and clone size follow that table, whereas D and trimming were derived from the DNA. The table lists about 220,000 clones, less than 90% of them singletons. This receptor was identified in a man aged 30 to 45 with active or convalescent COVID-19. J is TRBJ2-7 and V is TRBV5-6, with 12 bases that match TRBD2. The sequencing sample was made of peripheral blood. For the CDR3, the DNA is TGTGCCAGCAGCTCGCAGACTAGCGGGAGAATCTACGAGCAGTACTTC. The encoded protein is CASSSQTSGRIYEQYF.